Each of the 17 T cell receptor beta chains below was sequenced from the same sample in a study of T cells after yellow fever vaccination. TCRdb re-called the 5' RACE reads with MiXCR, one entry per CDR3 protein. This sample yields approximately 250,000 distinct CDR3 sequences, of which over 3% are seen a single time; around a fifth belongs to the top ten. The sequencing used PBMCs, collected 15 days after the yellow fever booster vaccination. The receptors originated from a man between 18 and 29 years old who received the YFV17D yellow fever vaccine.

This clonotype showed up just a few times. V gene TRBV5-6 combines with J gene TRBJ2-7; D possibly uses TRBD1 or TRBD2 (5 bases each). The CDR3 contains 15 residues. Trimming cost V 4 bases and J 0 bases, with 14 bases left between them. CDR1 SGHDT and CDR2 YYEEEE come from the germline V gene. The CDR3 region is CASSLPGRTSYEQYF. The CDR3 bases are TGTGCCAGCAGCCTTCCGGGACGGACCTCCTACGAGCAGTACTTC.

The genes are TRBV5-1 and TRBJ1-1; the D gene is possibly TRBD1 (5 bases). The CDR3 consists of 13 residues. The germline CDR1 and CDR2 sequences are SGHRS and YFSETQ. Trimming took 1 base from V and 7 from J, leaving 11 bases between them. The CDR3 protein is CASSLSSGYEAFF. CDR3 sequence (DNA): TGCGCCAGCAGCTTGAGCTCAGGGTATGAAGCTTTCTTT.

This clonotype was recorded a few times. The chain uses TRBV9 and TRBJ1-3; D call uncertain. V lost 0 bases to trimming and J lost 4 bases, with 5 bases between them. Looked up from germline, CDR1 is SGDLS and CDR2 is YYNGEE. This CDR3 is built from 13 residues. CDR3 DNA sequence: TGTGCCAGCAGCGTAGTTCCGGGAAACACCATATATTTT. It translates to CASSVVPGNTIYF.

This clonotype came up many times. The chain uses TRBV30 and TRBJ1-5; tentative D call: TRBD1 (5 bases). This CDR3 is 15 amino acids long. The germline V and J ends were trimmed by 3 bases and 3 bases, with 15 bases remaining between them. Germline V gene data show CDR1 as GTSNPN and CDR2 as SVGIG (reference sequence). CDR3 sequence reads: CAWSAGGPHNQPQHF. CDR3 DNA sequence: TGTGCCTGGAGCGCCGGGGGACCCCACAATCAGCCCCAGCATTTT.

In this sample, this clonotype turned up many times. The chain is built from TRBV7-2 and TRBJ2-5, with 12 bases lining up with TRBD2. The V and J ends lost 4 bases and 1 base, in that order; junction bases with no gene match: 4. The CDR3 runs 16 residues. Germline V lookup: CDR1 SGHTA, CDR2 FQGNSA. DNA for the CDR3: TGTGCCAGCAGCTCCGGACTAGCGGGGATCCAAGAGACCCAGTACTTC. It codes for CASSSGLAGIQETQYF.

This clonotype was counted many times. The chain has TRBV15 and TRBJ2-3, with 8 bases aligning to TRBD2. V dropped 0 bases and J dropped 5; count of bases not matched to a gene: 7. Per germline, CDR1 LNHNV and CDR2 YYDKDF (reference sequence). The CDR3 has 16 amino acids. As DNA, the CDR3 is TGTGCCACCAGCAGAGAGGAGCGGGGGCTCAAAGATACGCAGTATTTT. Protein sequence: CATSREERGLKDTQYF.

The table lists this clonotype with many counts. The rearrangement joins TRBV25-1 to TRBJ1-3; D gene unclear. CDR1 and CDR2 (germline): MGHDK, SYGVNS. V lost 0 bases and J 0 bases, leaving 6 bases between the germline ends. CDR3 size: 15 residues. CDR3 in amino acids: CASSEYGPSGNTIYF. CDR3 in DNA: TGTGCCAGCAGTGAATATGGTCCCTCTGGAAACACCATATATTTT.

This clonotype has ten or more counts. The gene calls are TRBV7-2 and TRBJ1-3; D may be TRBD1 (6 bases). CDR1 SGHTA and CDR2 FQGNSA come from the germline V gene. V was cut by 5 bases and J by 0 bases, with 11 bases left in between. This CDR3 contains 15 residues. As DNA, the CDR3 is TGTGCCAGCAGCCAGGACAGAAACTCTGGAAACACCATATATTTT. It yields the protein CASSQDRNSGNTIYF. Drawing the rest from reference TRBV7-2 and TRBJ1-3, the complete variable domain is GAGVSQSPSNKVTEKGKDVELRCDPISGHTALYWYRQSLGQGLEFLIYFQGNSAPDKSGLPSDRFSAERTGGSVSTLTIQRTQQEDSAVYLCASSQDRNSGNTIYFGEGSWLTVV.

This clonotype was seen many times. The chain links TRBV5-4 to TRBJ2-5, with D maybe TRBD1 (8 bases). V was trimmed by 6 bases and J by 2 bases, leaving 20 bases between them. This CDR3 region has 16 residues. CDR1 is SGHNT, CDR2 YYREEE, per germline (reference sequence). CDR3 nucleotide sequence: TGTGCCAGCACCTCAGGGGGCGGGGGAGCGCAAGAGACCCAGTACTTC. Its translation is CASTSGGGGAQETQYF.

In the case of this clonotype: One base away lies a much larger clone, so this may be a sequencing read error. The chain employs TRBV19 and TRBJ2-7, with TRBD1 matching 10 bases. The CDR3 totals 15 residues. Germline loops: CDR1 LNHDA, CDR2 SQIVND (reference sequence). Here the CDR3 reads CASCIDRGLMDEQYF. The CDR3 bases are TGTGCCAGTTGTATCGACAGGGGGCTGATGGACGAGCAGTACTTC. Full variable domain (remainder filled in from reference TRBV19 and TRBJ2-7): DGGITQSPKYLFRKEGQNVTLSCEQNLNHDAMYWYRQDPGQGLRLIYYSQIVNDFQKGDIAEGYSVSREKKESFPLTVTSAQKNPTAFYLCASCIDRGLMDEQYFGPGTRLTVT.

This clonotype came up many times. The chain uses TRBV20-1 and TRBJ1-1; 10 nucleotides align to TRBD1. Trimming cost V 4 bases and J 5 bases; bases outside gene matches: 7. Germline CDR1 and CDR2: DFQATT and SNEGSKA (reference sequence). The CDR3 spans 14 residues. CDR3 amino acids: CSATDRGRATEAFF. The CDR3 coding sequence is TGCAGTGCTACAGACAGGGGGCGAGCTACTGAAGCTTTCTTT.

Worth noting for this clonotype: Since no conserved phenylalanine or tryptophan closes the CDR3, a read error is the likely cause. The V call is TRBV19, the J call TRBJ2-5; the D gene could be TRBD1 or TRBD2 (5 bases each). The CDR3 length is 14 residues. The germline V gene encodes CDR1 LNHDA and CDR2 SQIVND (reference sequence). V was pared by 6 bases and J by 3 bases, with 14 bases between. The CDR3 loop is CASSGASGKETQYL. CDR3 coding DNA: TGTGCCAGTAGCGGGGCGTCTGGGAAAGAGACCCAGTACTTG.

This clonotype was seen at least ten times. The chain couples TRBV4-1 to TRBJ2-1, with D perhaps given as TRBD1 or TRBD2 (6 bases each). The germline V and J ends were trimmed by 5 bases and 0 bases, with 23 bases remaining between them. CDR1 and CDR2 from the germline V gene are MGHRA and YSYEKL. CDR3 length equals 19 residues. The DNA of the CDR3 is TGCGCCAGCAGCGCCCGAGGGGGGACTCGCTCACACTCCTACAATGAGCAGTTCTTC. Amino acids: CASSARGGTRSHSYNEQFF.

With regard to this clonotype: A much larger clone sits a single nucleotide away, making a read error possible. The chain couples TRBV7-2 to TRBJ2-1; possible D gene TRBD1, 5 bases. V gave up 1 base and J gave up 3 bases, with 13 bases separating them. The CDR3 spans 16 residues. Germline V gene sequence: CDR1 SGHTA, CDR2 FQGNSA. The CDR3 DNA is TGTGCCAGCAGCTTAGGGGGCATGGGATTCTACAATGAGCAGTTCTTC. Translated: CASSLGGMGFYNEQFF.

This clonotype appeared many times. The chain has TRBV5-1 and TRBJ2-5, with 8 bases lining up with TRBD1. Germline V lookup: CDR1 SGHRS, CDR2 YFSETQ. There are 15 residues in the CDR3. The trim removed 10 bases at V and 2 bases at J, leaving 13 bases unmatched. The CDR3 bases are TGCGCCGGCACACCGACAGGGGCCTTTCAAGAGACCCAGTACTTC. This translates into CAGTPTGAFQETQYF. Full variable domain (outside the CDR3, taken from reference TRBV5-1 and TRBJ2-5): KAGVTQTPRYLIKTRGQQVTLSCSPISGHRSVSWYQQTPGQGLQFLFEYFSETQRNKGNFPGRFSGRQFSNSRSEMNVSTLELGDSALYLCAGTPTGAFQETQYFGPGTRLLVL.

The V gene is TRBV3-1, the J gene TRBJ1-1; D is unresolved. This CDR3 is 14 amino acids long. Trimming took 0 bases from V and 0 from J, leaving 5 bases between them. Per germline, CDR1 LGHDT and CDR2 YNNKEL (reference sequence). This chain's CDR3 is CASSQDFVNTEAFF. The CDR3 DNA reads as TGTGCCAGCAGCCAAGATTTCGTGAACACTGAAGCTTTCTTT.

This clonotype was counted many times. The J gene is TRBJ2-7, the V gene TRBV7-9, with unresolved D. Trimming took 5 bases from V and 5 from J, leaving 10 bases between them. This CDR3 has 12 amino acids. The germline V gene encodes CDR1 SEHNR and CDR2 FQNEAQ (reference sequence). The DNA of the CDR3 is TGTGCCAGCAGCCCGCCGGTGCACGAGCAGTACTTC. Amino acid sequence: CASSPPVHEQYF.